This TCR beta chain was identified in a study of blood T cells in healthy people across ages. Primers used in a second PCR of roughly 7 to 11 cycles were a sample-barcoded 5' primer and a J-beta primer mix. TCRdb re-called the 5' RACE reads through MiXCR, storing one row per CDR3 protein. The sample has hundreds of thousands of distinct CDR3 sequences; 55% to 65% are singletons. The CDR3 has 19 residues. Germline CDR1 and CDR2: LGHNA and YSLEER. V shed 1 base and J shed 6 bases, with 26 bases lying between them. The V gene is TRBV4-3, the J gene TRBJ2-3; D may be TRBD1 (5 bases). This clonotype originated in a man under 40 in good health. The sequenced sample was blood. The CDR3 is CASSQGEQGVPLPRDTQYF. In nucleotides, the CDR3 is TGCGCCAGCAGCCAAGGTGAGCAGGGTGTGCCTCTCCCCCGCGATACGCAGTATTTT.